Listed here are 10 T cell receptor beta chains from one sample, sequenced in a study of T-cell reconstitution after alpha-beta-depleted transplantation in children. Preparation of the TCRbeta library used unique molecular identifiers. TCRdb recomputed calls from the PCR reads with MiXCR, one row per CDR3 protein. The profile covers under 20,000 distinct CDR3 sequences, with 9.5% to 15% appearing a single time and over 55% taken by the ten largest. Sequenced here: PBMCs, mostly from graft donor cells, sampled 180 days after TCRalphabeta/CD19-depleted stem cell transplant. The receptors were gathered from a boy under two years old who had a stem cell transplant for Wiskott-Aldrich syndrome, so the T cells may come from the graft donor.

This clonotype showed up many times. The chain couples TRBV15 to TRBJ2-7, with D unresolved. The germline CDR1 and CDR2 sequences are LNHNV and YYDKDF (reference sequence). The CDR3 spans 13 residues. V was cut by 4 bases and J by 5 bases, with 12 bases left in between. The CDR3 loop is CATSIIYLDEQYF. DNA for the CDR3: TGTGCCACCAGCATCATTTACTTGGACGAGCAGTACTTC.

This clonotype was counted a few times. The CDR3 here is CASSGSGTGELFF. CDR3 DNA sequence: TGTGCCAGCAGTGGAAGCGGCACCGGGGAGCTGTTTTTT. This chain joins TRBV6-1 and TRBJ2-2, with TRBD2 as a possible D gene (5 bases). In germline, CDR1 is MNHNS, CDR2 SASEGT. V was clipped by 4 bases and J by 4 bases, with 7 bases between them. This CDR3 is built from 13 residues.

The rearrangement joins TRBV3-1 to TRBJ2-3; TRBD1 aligns across 11 bases. The CDR3 runs 15 residues. V was clipped by 4 bases and J by 5 bases; unmatched bases: 5. Germline V gene data show CDR1 as LGHDT and CDR2 as YNNKEL (reference sequence). The CDR3 sequence is CASSRWTGGGDTQYF. The CDR3 DNA follows: TGTGCCAGCAGCCGTTGGACAGGGGGCGGAGATACGCAGTATTTT.

The chain joins TRBV7-9 to TRBJ1-4; 7 bases map to TRBD1. CDR3 length: 14 amino acids. Trimming cost V 5 bases and J 7 bases; bases outside gene matches: 7. Looked up from germline, CDR1 is SEHNR and CDR2 is FQNEAQ (reference sequence). CDR3 sequence: CASSLSGGAEKLFF. The DNA for the CDR3 is TGTGCCAGCAGCCTCTCAGGGGGTGCTGAAAAACTGTTTTTT.

Concerning this clonotype itself: The germline gene is not matched at one end of the junction; a read error may be the cause. CDR3 residues: CASSLGPGPLRF. The DNA for the CDR3 is TGTGCCAGCAGCTTAGGCCCGGGCCCGTTAAGGTTC. The chain carries TRBV7-9 and TRBJ2-7; D uncertain. Germline V gives CDR1 SEHNR, CDR2 FQNEAQ (reference sequence). The CDR3 is made up of 12 amino acids. Full variable domain (missing parts from reference TRBV7-9 and TRBJ2-7): DTGVSQNPRHKITKRGQNVTFRCDPISEHNRLYWYRQTLGQGPEFLTYFQNEAQLEKSRLLSDRFSAERPKGSFSTLEIQRTEQGDSAMYLCASSLGPGPLRFGPGTRLTVT.

This clonotype was seen ten or more times. The chain has TRBV7-9 and TRBJ2-3; possibly TRBD1 for D (5 bases). Germline V gene data show CDR1 as SEHNR and CDR2 as FQNEAQ (reference sequence). Trimming took 1 base from V and 0 from J, leaving 11 bases between them. This CDR3 is built from 16 residues. The DNA of the CDR3 is TGTGCCAGCAGCTTAGAAGGGGCGGTTAGCACAGATACGCAGTATTTT. Protein sequence: CASSLEGAVSTDTQYF.

The sample holds many counts of this clonotype. The V gene is TRBV5-8, the J gene TRBJ2-1; possibly TRBD1 for D (5 bases). Germline CDR1 is SGHTS and CDR2 is YDEGEE. Trimming stripped 1 base from V and 1 base from J, with 12 bases between. The CDR3 spans 16 residues. CDR3 region: CASSLPRTKSYNEQFF. Written as DNA, the CDR3 is TGTGCCAGCAGCTTGCCCCGGACAAAGTCCTACAATGAGCAGTTCTTC.

The table lists this clonotype with many counts. The chain has TRBV24-1 and TRBJ2-1; D remains ambiguous. V lost 1 base to trimming and J lost 8 bases, with 14 bases between them. The CDR3 covers 15 residues. Looked up from germline, CDR1 is KGHDR and CDR2 is SFDVKD. This chain's CDR3 is CATSDLEIPKYEQFF. For the CDR3, the DNA is TGTGCCACCAGTGATTTAGAAATCCCTAAGTATGAGCAGTTCTTC.

This clonotype was observed at least ten times. The V and J genes are TRBV5-1 and TRBJ2-1; D remains ambiguous. Germline V gives CDR1 SGHRS, CDR2 YFSETQ. CDR3 size: 14 residues. V shed 0 bases and J shed 5 bases, with 9 bases lying between them. The CDR3 reads CASSLGPDHNEQFF. For the CDR3, the DNA is TGCGCCAGCAGCTTGGGACCAGACCACAATGAGCAGTTCTTC.

The genes are TRBV20-1 and TRBJ2-7, with D possibly called TRBD1 or TRBD2 (5 bases each). Germline V gene data show CDR1 as DFQATT and CDR2 as SNEGSKA (reference sequence). The germline V and J ends were trimmed by 5 bases and 0 bases, with 14 bases remaining between them. The CDR3 is 14 residues long. CDR3 loop: CSAGDPRGSYEQYF. The CDR3 DNA follows: TGCAGTGCTGGGGACCCAAGGGGCTCCTACGAGCAGTACTTC.